This is a list of T cell receptor beta chains from one sample in a study of cytomegalovirus exposure and HLA in healthy donors. Produced via immunoSEQ multiplex PCR; TCRdb's table is partial and in-frame only. The table has around 250,000 clones, roughly four fifths seen once. The specimen sequenced was PBMCs. These receptors all stem from an older woman in good health and CMV-seropositive. Both conserved end residues are part of each CDR3. Each record gives: D gene, clone size, J gene, V gene, CDR3 protein, CDR3 DNA. D genes are given only for firm matches. The size entry is marked missing in some rows and otherwise reads once, few, many or a size class.

TRBD2 NA TRBJ2-1 TRBV19 CASSPHGTSGNGEQFF TGTGCCAGTAGCCCCCATGGGACTAGCGGGAATGGTGAGCAGTTCTTC
TRBD2 NA TRBJ2-5 TRBV5-4 CASSSRLAGRRGTQYF TGTGCCAGCAGCTCCCGACTAGCGGGACGACGGGGGACCCAGTACTTC
TRBD1 NA TRBJ1-5 TRBV5-6 CASSSRDRGFRNQPQHF TGTGCCAGCAGCTCCAGGGACAGGGGGTTTCGGAATCAGCCCCAGCATTTT
TRBD1 few TRBJ2-3 TRBV9 CASSVAGTGASTDTQYF TGTGCCAGCAGCGTTGCCGGGACAGGGGCGAGCACAGATACGCAGTATTTT
NA NA TRBJ1-1 TRBV6-1 CASSEADSREAFF TGTGCCAGCAGTGAAGCGGACAGTCGGGAAGCTTTCTTT
TRBD1 NA TRBJ2-2 TRBV6-1 CASSDPGQGVGTGELFF TGTGCCAGCAGTGATCCGGGACAGGGGGTCGGCACCGGGGAGCTGTTTTTT
NA NA TRBJ2-3 TRBV28 CASSIWTGTDTQYF TGTGCCAGCAGTATTTGGACAGGCACAGATACGCAGTATTTT
TRBD2 few TRBJ2-1 TRBV7-2 CASSRAGAYNEQFF TGTGCCAGCAGTCGAGCGGGAGCCTACAATGAGCAGTTCTTC
TRBD1 NA TRBJ1-2 TRBV20-1 CSAGQGYGYTF TGCAGTGCTGGACAGGGCTATGGCTACACCTTC
NA NA TRBJ1-5 TRBV19 CASSIMGARNQPQHF TGTGCCAGTAGTATCATGGGGGCACGCAATCAGCCCCAGCATTTT
NA once TRBJ2-7 TRBV19 CATKSRRSSYEQYF TGTGCCACCAAGAGCAGAAGGAGCTCCTACGAGCAGTACTTC
TRBD1 NA TRBJ1-3 TRBV29-1 CSVLRGQGGNTIYF TGCAGCGTTCTACGCGGACAGGGCGGAAACACCATATATTTT
NA once TRBJ2-7 TRBV5-1 CASSFSAVRGEQYF TGCGCCAGCAGCTTTTCAGCGGTCCGGGGCGAGCAGTACTTC
NA NA TRBJ2-1 TRBV19 CASSAGRFYNEQFF TGTGCCAGTAGTGCGGGACGGTTCTACAATGAGCAGTTCTTC
TRBD2 few TRBJ2-7 TRBV7-9 CASSLAGGVWQYF TGTGCCAGCAGCTTAGCTGGGGGGGTATGGCAGTACTTC
TRBD2 NA TRBJ2-3 TRBV9 CASSESDGLAGGSTDTQYF TGTGCCAGCAGCGAGTCCGACGGACTAGCGGGAGGGAGCACAGATACGCAGTATTTT
NA NA TRBJ1-2 TRBV5-4 CASSQGHANYGYTF TGTGCCAGCAGCCAGGGACATGCTAACTATGGCTACACCTTC
NA NA TRBJ2-4 TRBV27 CASTPFGPGGSKNIQYF NA
NA NA TRBJ1-2 TRBV28 CASHGQPQGGYTF TGTGCCAGCCACGGACAGCCCCAGGGTGGCTACACCTTC
NA NA TRBJ2-3 TRBV29-1 CSVERRTDTQYF TGCAGCGTTGAGCGGAGAACAGATACGCAGTATTTT
NA NA TRBJ1-2 TRBV29-1 CSVDGGDVGYGYTF TGCAGCGTTGATGGGGGCGACGTGGGCTATGGCTACACCTTC
NA few TRBJ2-1 TRBV10-3 CAISESIARDWNNEQFF TGTGCCATCAGTGAGTCGATAGCGCGGGATTGGAACAATGAGCAGTTCTTC
NA NA TRBJ1-2 TRBV5-4 CASSLVAGDGYTF TGTGCCAGCAGCTTGGTGGCAGGGGATGGCTACACCTTC
NA NA TRBJ2-7 TRBV10-3 CAISDVQGQRAYEQYF TGTGCCATCAGTGACGTCCAGGGACAGCGGGCCTACGAGCAGTACTTC
NA NA TRBJ2-1 TRBV4-1 CASSQMTGRDEQFF TGCGCCAGCAGCCAAATGACAGGTAGGGATGAGCAGTTCTTC
NA NA TRBJ2-3 TRBV5-4 CASSGLRDTQYF TGTGCCAGTTCAGGGCTGAGGGATACGCAGTATTTT